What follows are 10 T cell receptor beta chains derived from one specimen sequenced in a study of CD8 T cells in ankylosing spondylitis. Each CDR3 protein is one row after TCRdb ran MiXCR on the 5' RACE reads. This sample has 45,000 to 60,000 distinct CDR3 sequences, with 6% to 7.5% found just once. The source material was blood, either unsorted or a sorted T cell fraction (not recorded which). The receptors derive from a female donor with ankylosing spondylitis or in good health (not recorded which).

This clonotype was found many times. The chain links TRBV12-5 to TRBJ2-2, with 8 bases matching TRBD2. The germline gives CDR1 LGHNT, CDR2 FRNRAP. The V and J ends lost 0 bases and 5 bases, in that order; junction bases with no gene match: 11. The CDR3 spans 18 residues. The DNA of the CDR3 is TGTGCTAGTGGTTTGGTCCTTGCGGGGGGCCAGGGGACCGGGGAGCTGTTTTTT. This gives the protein CASGLVLAGGQGTGELFF.

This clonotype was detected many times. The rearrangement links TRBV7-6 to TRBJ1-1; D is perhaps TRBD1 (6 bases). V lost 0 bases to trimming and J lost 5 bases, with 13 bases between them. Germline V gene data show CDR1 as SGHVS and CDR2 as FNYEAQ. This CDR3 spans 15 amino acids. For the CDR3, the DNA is TGTGCCAGCAGCTTAGCGCCGGCAGGGGATACTGAAGCTTTCTTT. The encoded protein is CASSLAPAGDTEAFF.

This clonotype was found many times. The CDR3 sequence is CASSWGQGNTEAFF. The DNA of the CDR3 is TGTGCCAGCAGCTGGGGACAAGGGAACACTGAAGCTTTCTTT. This chain uses TRBV5-5 with TRBJ1-1; D might be TRBD1 (6 bases). In germline, CDR1 is SGHKS, CDR2 YYEKEE (reference sequence). This CDR3 is built from 14 residues. V dropped 3 bases and J dropped 1 base, with 10 bases sitting between them.

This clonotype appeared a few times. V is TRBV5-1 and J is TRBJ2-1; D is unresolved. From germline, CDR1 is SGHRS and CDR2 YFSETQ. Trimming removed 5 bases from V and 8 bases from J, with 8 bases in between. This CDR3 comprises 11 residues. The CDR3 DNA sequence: TGCGCCAGCAGGGTGGCCTATGAGCAGTTCTTC. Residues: CASRVAYEQFF.

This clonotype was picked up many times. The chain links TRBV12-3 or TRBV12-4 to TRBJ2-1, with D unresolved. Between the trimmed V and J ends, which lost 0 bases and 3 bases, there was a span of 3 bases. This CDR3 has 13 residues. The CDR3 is CASSLASYNEQFF. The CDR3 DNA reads TGTGCCAGCAGTTTAGCCAGCTACAATGAGCAGTTCTTC.

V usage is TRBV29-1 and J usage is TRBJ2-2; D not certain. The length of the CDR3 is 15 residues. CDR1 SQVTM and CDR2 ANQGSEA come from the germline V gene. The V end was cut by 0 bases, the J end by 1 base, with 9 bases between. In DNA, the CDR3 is TGCAGCGTTGAAGATCAACAGATGAACACCGGGGAGCTGTTTTTT. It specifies CSVEDQQMNTGELFF.

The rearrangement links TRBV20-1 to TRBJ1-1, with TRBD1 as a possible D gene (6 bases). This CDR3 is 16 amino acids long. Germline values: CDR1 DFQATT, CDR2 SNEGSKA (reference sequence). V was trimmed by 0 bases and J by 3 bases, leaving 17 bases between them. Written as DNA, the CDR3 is TGCAGTGCTAGAGATTCCCTAGAGGGGGGCGACACTGAAGCTTTCTTT. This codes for CSARDSLEGGDTEAFF.

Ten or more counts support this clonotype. CDR3 in DNA: TGTGCCAGCAATATACACGGCCCAAAAGAGACCCAGTACTTC. Amino acid sequence: CASNIHGPKETQYF. The V and J genes are TRBV6-4 and TRBJ2-5; D not resolved. This CDR3 is 14 amino acids long. V lost 7 bases to trimming and J lost 3 bases, with 15 bases between them. CDR1 and CDR2 (germline): MRHNA, SNTAGT.

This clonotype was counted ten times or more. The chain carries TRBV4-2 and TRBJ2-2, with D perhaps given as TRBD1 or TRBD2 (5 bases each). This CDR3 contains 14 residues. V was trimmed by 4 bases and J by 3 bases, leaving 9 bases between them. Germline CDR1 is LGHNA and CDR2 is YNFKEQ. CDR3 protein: CASSPPGHTGELFF. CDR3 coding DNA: TGTGCCAGCAGCCCCCCGGGACACACCGGGGAGCTGTTTTTT.

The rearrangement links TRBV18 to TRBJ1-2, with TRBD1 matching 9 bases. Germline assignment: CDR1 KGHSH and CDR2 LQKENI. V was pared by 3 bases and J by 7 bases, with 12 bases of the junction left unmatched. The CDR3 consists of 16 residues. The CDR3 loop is CASSPLTTGTGTGYTF. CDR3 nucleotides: TGTGCCAGCTCACCCCTTACAACCGGGACAGGGACTGGCTACACCTTC.